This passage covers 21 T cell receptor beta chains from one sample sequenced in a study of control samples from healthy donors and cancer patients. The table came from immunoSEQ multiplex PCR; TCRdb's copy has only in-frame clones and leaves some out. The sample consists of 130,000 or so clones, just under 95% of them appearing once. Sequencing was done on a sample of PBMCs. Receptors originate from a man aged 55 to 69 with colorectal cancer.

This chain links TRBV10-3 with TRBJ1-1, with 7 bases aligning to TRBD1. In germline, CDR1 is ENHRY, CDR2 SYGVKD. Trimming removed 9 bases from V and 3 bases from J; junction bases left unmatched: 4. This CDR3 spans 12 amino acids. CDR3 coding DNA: TGTGCCATTGCAGGGGGAGACACTGAAGCTTTCTTT. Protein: CAIAGGDTEAFF.

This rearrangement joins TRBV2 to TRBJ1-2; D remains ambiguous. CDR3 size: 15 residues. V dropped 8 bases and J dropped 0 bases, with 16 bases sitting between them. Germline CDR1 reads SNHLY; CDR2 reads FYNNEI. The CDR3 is CASGLEGSANYGYTF. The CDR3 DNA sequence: TGTGCCAGCGGTCTGGAGGGTTCGGCTAACTATGGCTACACCTTC.

The CDR3 sequence is CASSQDGASLYNEQFF. CDR3 coding DNA: TGTGCCAGCAGCCAAGATGGTGCTAGCCTCTACAATGAGCAGTTCTTC. The chain carries TRBV4-2 and TRBJ2-1; D is possibly TRBD2 (5 bases). V lost 0 bases to trimming and J lost 3 bases, with 12 bases between them. The CDR3 runs to 16 residues. Per germline, CDR1 LGHNA and CDR2 YNFKEQ.

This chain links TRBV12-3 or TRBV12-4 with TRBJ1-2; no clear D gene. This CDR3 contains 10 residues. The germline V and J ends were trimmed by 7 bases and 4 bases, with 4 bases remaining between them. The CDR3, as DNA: TGTGCCAGCACTGGCTATGGCTACACCTTC. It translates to CASTGYGYTF.

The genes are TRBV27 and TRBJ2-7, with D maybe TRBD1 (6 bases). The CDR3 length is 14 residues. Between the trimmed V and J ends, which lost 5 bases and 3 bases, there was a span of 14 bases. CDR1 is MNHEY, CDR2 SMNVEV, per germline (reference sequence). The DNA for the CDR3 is TGTGCCAGCAGTCGAAGGACAGACTTCTACGAGCAGTACTTC. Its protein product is CASSRRTDFYEQYF.

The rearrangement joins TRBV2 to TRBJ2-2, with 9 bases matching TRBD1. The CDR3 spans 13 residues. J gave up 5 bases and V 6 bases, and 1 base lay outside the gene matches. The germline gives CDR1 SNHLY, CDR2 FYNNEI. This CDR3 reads CASSGQGTGELFF. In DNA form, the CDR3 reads TGTGCCAGCAGCGGACAGGGGACCGGGGAGCTGTTTTTT.

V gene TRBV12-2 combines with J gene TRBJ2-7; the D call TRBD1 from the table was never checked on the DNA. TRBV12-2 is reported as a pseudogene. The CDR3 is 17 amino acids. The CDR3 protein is CASRLARTGVHLYEQYF. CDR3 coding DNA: TGTGCAAGTCGCTTAGCGAGGACAGGAGTTCATCTCTACGAGCAGTACTTC.

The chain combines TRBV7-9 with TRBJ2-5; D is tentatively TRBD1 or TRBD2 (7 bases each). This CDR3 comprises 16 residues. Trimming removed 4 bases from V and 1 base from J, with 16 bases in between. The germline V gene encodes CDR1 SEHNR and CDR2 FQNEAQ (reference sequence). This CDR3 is CASSSWGGTAQETQYF. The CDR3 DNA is TGTGCCAGCAGCTCCTGGGGAGGGACAGCCCAAGAGACCCAGTACTTC.

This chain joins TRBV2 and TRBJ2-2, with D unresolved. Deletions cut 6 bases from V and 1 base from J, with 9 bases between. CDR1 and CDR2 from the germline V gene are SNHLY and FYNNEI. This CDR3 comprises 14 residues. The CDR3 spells CASRRQRNTGELFF. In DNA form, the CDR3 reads TGTGCCAGCAGGCGCCAACGGAACACCGGGGAGCTGTTTTTT.

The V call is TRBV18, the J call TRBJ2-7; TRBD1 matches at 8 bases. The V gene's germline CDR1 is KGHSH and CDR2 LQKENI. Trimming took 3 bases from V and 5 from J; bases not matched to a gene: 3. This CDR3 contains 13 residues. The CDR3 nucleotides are TGTGCCAGCTCACCTGGACAGGGTCACGAGCAGTACTTC. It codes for CASSPGQGHEQYF. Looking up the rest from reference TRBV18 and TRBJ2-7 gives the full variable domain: NAGVMQNPRHLVRRRGQEARLRCSPMKGHSHVYWYRQLPEEGLKFMVYLQKENIIDESGMPKERFSAEFPKEGPSILRIQQVVRGDSAAYFCASSPGQGHEQYFGPGTRLTVT.

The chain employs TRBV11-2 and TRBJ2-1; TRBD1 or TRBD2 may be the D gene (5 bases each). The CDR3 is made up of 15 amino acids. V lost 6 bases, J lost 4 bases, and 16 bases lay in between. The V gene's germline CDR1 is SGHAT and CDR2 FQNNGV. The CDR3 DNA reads TGTGCCAGCAGACCCACTCGAGGGGCATACAATGAGCAGTTCTTC. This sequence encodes CASRPTRGAYNEQFF.

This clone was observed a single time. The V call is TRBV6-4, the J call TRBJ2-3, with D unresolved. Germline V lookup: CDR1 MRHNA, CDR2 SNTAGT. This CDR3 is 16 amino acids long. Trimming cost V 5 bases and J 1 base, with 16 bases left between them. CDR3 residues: CASSPNSGSRTDTQYF. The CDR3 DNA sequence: TGTGCCAGCAGTCCTAACTCCGGCTCCCGCACAGATACGCAGTATTTT.

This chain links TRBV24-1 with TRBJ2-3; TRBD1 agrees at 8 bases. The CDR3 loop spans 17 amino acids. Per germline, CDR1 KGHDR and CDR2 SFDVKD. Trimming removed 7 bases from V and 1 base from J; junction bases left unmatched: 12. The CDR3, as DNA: TGTGCCACCAGGGGAATCCATCCGGGACAGGGCACAGATACGCAGTATTTT. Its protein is CATRGIHPGQGTDTQYF.

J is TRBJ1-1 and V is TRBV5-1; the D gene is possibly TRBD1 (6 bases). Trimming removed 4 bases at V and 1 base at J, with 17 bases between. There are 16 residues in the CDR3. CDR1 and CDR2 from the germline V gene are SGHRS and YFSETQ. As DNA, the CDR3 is TGCGCCAGCAGCGTGGCTAGGCAGGGGACGAACACTGAAGCTTTCTTT. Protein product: CASSVARQGTNTEAFF.

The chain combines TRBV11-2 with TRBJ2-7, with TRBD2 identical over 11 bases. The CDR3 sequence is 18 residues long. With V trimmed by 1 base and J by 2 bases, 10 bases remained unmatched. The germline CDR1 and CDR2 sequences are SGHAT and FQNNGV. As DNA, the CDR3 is TGTGCCAGCAGCTTAGCCGTTGTTGGACTAGCGGGTACCTACGAGCAGTACTTC. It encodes CASSLAVVGLAGTYEQYF.

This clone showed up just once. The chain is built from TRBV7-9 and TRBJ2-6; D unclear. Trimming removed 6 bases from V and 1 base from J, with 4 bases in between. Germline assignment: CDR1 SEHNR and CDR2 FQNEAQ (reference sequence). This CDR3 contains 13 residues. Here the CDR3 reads CASSASGANVLTF. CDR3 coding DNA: TGTGCCAGCAGTGCTTCTGGGGCCAACGTCCTGACTTTC.

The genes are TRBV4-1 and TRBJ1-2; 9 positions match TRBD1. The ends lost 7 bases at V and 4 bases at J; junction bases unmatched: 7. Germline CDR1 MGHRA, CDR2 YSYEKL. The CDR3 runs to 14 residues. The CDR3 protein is CASTYRGQGYGYTF. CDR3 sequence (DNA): TGCGCCAGCACCTACAGGGGGCAGGGCTATGGCTACACCTTC.

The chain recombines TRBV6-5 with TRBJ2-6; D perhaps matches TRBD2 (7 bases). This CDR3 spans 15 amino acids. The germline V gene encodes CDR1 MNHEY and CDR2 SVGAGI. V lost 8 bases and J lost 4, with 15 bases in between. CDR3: CASRGGQSGANVLTF. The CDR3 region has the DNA TGTGCCAGCCGCGGGGGCCAGTCCGGGGCCAACGTCCTGACTTTC.

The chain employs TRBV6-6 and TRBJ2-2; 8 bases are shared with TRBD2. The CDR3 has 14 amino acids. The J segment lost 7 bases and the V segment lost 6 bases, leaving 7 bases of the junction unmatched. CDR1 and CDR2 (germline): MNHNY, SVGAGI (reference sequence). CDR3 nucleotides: TGTGCCAGCAGCCGCGGGGGGTTCGGCGGGGAGCTGTTTTTT. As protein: CASSRGGFGGELFF.

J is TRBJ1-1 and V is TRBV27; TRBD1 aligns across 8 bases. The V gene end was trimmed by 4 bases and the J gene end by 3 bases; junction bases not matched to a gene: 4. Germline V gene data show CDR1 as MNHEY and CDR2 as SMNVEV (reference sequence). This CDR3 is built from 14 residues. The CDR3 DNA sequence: TGTGCCAGCAGTTGGGACAGGTATGACACTGAAGCTTTCTTT. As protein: CASSWDRYDTEAFF.

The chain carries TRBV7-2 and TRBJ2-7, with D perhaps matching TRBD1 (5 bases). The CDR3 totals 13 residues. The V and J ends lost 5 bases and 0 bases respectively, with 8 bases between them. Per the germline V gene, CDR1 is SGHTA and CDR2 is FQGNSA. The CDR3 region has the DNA TGTGCCAGCAGCCGACAGAGCTCCTACGAGCAGTACTTC. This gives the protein CASSRQSSYEQYF.